This T cell receptor beta chain was identified during a study of CD8 T cells in Susac syndrome. RNA, at roughly 0.45 to 1 ug, was reverse transcribed with random hexamers. TCRdb used MiXCR to reprocess the immunoSEQ multiplex PCR reads, holding one entry per CDR3 protein. The repertoire holds approximately 300,000 distinct CDR3 sequences, with 75% to 85% as singletons. Per the germline V gene, CDR1 is LNHNV and CDR2 is YYDKDF (reference sequence). The CDR3 extends over 17 amino acids. J was trimmed by 0 bases and V by 0 bases; bases with no gene match: 8. The chain links TRBV15 to TRBJ2-7, with 7 bases lining up with TRBD1. This sequence originates from a human donor with multiple sclerosis. Sequencing input: CD8+ T cells from PBMCs. For the CDR3, the DNA is TGTGCCACCAGCAGAGATGGTAAGGGGGCCAGCTCCTACGAGCAGTACTTC. Its translation: CATSRDGKGASSYEQYF.